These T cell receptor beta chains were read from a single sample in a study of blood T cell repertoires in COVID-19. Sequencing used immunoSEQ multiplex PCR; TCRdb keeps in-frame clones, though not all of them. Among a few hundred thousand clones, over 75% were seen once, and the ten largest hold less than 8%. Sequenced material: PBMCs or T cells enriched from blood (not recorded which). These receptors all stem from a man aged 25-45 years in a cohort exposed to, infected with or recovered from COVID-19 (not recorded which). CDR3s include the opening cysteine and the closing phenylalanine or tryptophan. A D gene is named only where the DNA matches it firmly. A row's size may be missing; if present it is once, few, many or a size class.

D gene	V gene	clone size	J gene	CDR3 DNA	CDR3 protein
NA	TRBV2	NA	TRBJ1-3	TGTGCCAGCAGTTTACAGAGCTCTGGAAACACCATATATTTT	CASSLQSSGNTIYF
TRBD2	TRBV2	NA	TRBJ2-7	TGTGCCAGCAGTGAAGCAGGCGGGAGTTCCTACGAGCAGTACTTC	CASSEAGGSSYEQYF
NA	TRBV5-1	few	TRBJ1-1	TGCGCCAGCAGCCCGTCACAGTACCCTGAAGCTTTCTTT	CASSPSQYPEAFF
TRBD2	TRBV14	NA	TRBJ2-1	TGTGCCAGCAGCCGTCACGGGACTAGCGTCTACAATGAGCAGTTCTTC	CASSRHGTSVYNEQFF
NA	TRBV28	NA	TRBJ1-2	TGTGCCAGCAGTTTCGCGGACTTTTATGGCTACACCTTC	CASSFADFYGYTF
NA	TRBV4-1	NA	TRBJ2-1	TGCGCCAGCAGCCAGTCGGAGGGGGCGTATGAGCAGTTCTTC	CASSQSEGAYEQFF
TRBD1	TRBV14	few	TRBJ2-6	TGTGCCAGCAACCCGGGACAGGGACTCTCTGGGGCCAACGTCCTGACTTTC	CASNPGQGLSGANVLTF
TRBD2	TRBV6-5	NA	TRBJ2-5	TGTGCCAGCAGTTCGACTAGCGGTCAAGAGACCCAGTACTTC	CASSSTSGQETQYF
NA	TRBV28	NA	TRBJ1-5	TGTGCCAGCATTACGGGGGTTAGCAATCAGCCCCAGCATTTT	CASITGVSNQPQHF
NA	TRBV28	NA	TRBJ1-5	TGTGCCAGCAGTACCGTAGATAGCAATCAGCCCCAGCATTTT	CASSTVDSNQPQHF
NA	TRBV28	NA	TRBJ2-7	TGTGCCAGCAGTTTAGCCGGCGGCAGCTCCTACGAGCAGTACTTC	CASSLAGGSSYEQYF
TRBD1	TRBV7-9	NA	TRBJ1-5	TGTGCCAGCAGCTCTGCCGGGACAGGGCTTTTGATCGATCAGCCCCAGCATTTT	CASSSAGTGLLIDQPQHF
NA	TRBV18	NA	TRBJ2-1	TGTGCCAGCTCACAGTTAGGTCAGGGTGGAAATGAGCAGTTCTTC	CASSQLGQGGNEQFF
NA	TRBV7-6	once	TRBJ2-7	TGTGCCAGCAGTCTCCAGGGTCCCAACTACGAGCAGTACTTC	CASSLQGPNYEQYF
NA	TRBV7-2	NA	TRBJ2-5	TGTGCCAGCAGCTTAGTCGGGGGGCCTATGGAGACCCAGTACTTC	CASSLVGGPMETQYF
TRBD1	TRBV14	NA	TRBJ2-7	TGTGCCAGCAGCCAAGAATTCGGGACAGGGGGCTACGAGCAGTACTTC	CASSQEFGTGGYEQYF
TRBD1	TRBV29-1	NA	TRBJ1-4	TGCAGCGTCAAGAAACAGGGGGTATCAACTAATGAAAAACTGTTTTTT	CSVKKQGVSTNEKLFF
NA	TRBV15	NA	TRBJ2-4	TGTGCCACCAGCAGAGAACTAGTGGTCGTTCAGTACTTC	CATSRELVVVQYF
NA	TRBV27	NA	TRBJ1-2	TGTGCCAGCAGTTTATACGGCAGTCGGGGCTATGGCTACACCTTC	CASSLYGSRGYGYTF
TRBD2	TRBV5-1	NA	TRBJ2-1	TGCGCCAGCAGCTTAGCGGGGAACTACAATGAGCAGTTCTTC	CASSLAGNYNEQFF
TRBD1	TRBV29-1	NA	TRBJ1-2	TGCAGCGTTGGGGGGGACAGGGCGGTAGGCTACACCTTC	CSVGGDRAVGYTF
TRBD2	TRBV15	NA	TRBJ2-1	TGTGCCACCAGCAGAGATTTTTACGGACTAGAGGGTAATGAGCAGTTCTTC	CATSRDFYGLEGNEQFF
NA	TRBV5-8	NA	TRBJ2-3	TGTGCCAGCAGCTTGCGGAGGGCGGCAGATACGCAGTATTTT	CASSLRRAADTQYF
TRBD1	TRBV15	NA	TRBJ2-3	TGTGCCACCAGCAGAGAGACAGGGAAGGTTTTAACAGATACGCAGTATTTT	CATSRETGKVLTDTQYF
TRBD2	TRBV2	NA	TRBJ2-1	TGTGCCAGCATTAATGATCGAGAAAGCGGGAGTCGGGGTGAGCAGTTCTTC	CASINDRESGSRGEQFF
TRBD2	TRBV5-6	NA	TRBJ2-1	TGTGCCAGCAGCTCCTTGGCTAGCGGGATCCATGAGCAGTTCTTC	CASSSLASGIHEQFF
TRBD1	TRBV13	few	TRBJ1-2	TGTGCCAGCAGCTTAACTGAGGGGGCTACATCGAACTATGGCTACACCTTC	CASSLTEGATSNYGYTF
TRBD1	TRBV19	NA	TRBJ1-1	TGTGCCAGTAGTTTCCACAGGGGTCGGAACACTGAAGCTTTCTTT	CASSFHRGRNTEAFF
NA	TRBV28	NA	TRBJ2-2	TGTGCCAGCACCCCGCTTTTTCAGGGGAACACCGGGGAGCTGTTTTTT	CASTPLFQGNTGELFF
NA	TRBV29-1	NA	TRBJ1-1	TGCAGCGTTGTCGAGGGCATGAACACTGAAGCTTTCTTT	CSVVEGMNTEAFF
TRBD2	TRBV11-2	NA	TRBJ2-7	TGTGCCAGCAGCTTAACGGCTAGCGGGGGTGGCGAGCAGTACTTC	CASSLTASGGGEQYF
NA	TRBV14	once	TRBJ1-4	TGTGCCAGCAGCCGGCGACCGGGGTACTATAATGAAAAACTGTTTTTT	CASSRRPGYYNEKLFF
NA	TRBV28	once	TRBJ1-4	TGTGCCAGCAGTTTTAGTGCAGGCCTTAATGAAAAACTGTTTTTT	CASSFSAGLNEKLFF
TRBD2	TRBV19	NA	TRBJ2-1	TGTGCCAGTAGGGCCCTAGCGGGAGGAGGCGATGAGCAGTTCTTC	CASRALAGGGDEQFF
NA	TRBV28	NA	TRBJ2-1	TGTGCCAGTCGCAGGGACAATGAGCAGTTCTTC	CASRRDNEQFF
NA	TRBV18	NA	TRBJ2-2	TGTGCCAGCTCACCCGTCCCGGGGATAACGAACACCGGGGAGCTGTTTTTT	CASSPVPGITNTGELFF
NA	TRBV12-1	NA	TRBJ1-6	TGTGCCAGCAGCTCTGGAAATTCAGGGGGCGAAAGGCTTTCACCCCTCCACTTT	CASSSGNSGGERLSPLHF